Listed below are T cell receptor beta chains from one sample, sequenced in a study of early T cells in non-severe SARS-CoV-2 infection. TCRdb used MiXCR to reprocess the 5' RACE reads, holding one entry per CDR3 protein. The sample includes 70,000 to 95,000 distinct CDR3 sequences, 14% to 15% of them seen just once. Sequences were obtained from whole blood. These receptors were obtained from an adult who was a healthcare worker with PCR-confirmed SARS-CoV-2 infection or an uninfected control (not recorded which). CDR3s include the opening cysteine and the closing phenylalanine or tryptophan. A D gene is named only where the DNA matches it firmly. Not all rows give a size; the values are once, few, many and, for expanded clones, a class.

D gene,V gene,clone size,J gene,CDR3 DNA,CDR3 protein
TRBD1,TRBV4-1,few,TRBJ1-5,TGCGCCAGCAGCACCTCCGGGACAGGCGGTCAGCCCCAGCATTTT,CASSTSGTGGQPQHF
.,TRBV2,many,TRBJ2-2,TGTGCCAGCACCGAAGATGACTACACCGGGGAGCTGTTTTTT,CASTEDDYTGELFF
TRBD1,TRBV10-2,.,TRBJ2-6,TGCGCCAGCAGTCCAGCCACAGGGGTTTTTGGGGCCAACGTCCTGACTTTC,CASSPATGVFGANVLTF
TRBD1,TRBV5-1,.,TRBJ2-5,TGCGCCACCTCGGGACAGGGGGCTGTGGAGACCCAGTACTTC,CATSGQGAVETQYF
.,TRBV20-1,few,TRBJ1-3,TGCAGTGCTTCCCGTCGGGGTTCCGGAAACACCATATATTTT,CSASRRGSGNTIYF
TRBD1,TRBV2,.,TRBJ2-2,TGTGCCAGCAGCGGGACAGGGGGTGACACCGGGGAGCTGTTTTTT,CASSGTGGDTGELFF
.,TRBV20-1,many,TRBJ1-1,TGCAGTGCTAGAGGGGACGGTCTTGAAGCTTTCTTT,CSARGDGLEAFF
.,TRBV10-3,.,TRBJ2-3,TGTGCCATCAGTGTGGCAGATACGCAGTATTTT,CAISVADTQYF
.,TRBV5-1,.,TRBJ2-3,TGCGCCAGCAGCACATCCGGGACGGCGGGGGATACGCAGTATTTT,CASSTSGTAGDTQYF
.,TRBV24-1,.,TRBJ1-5,TGTGCCACTCAGGAGGGGGGGAGCAATCAGCCCCAGCATTTT,CATQEGGSNQPQHF
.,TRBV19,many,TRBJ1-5,TGTGCCAGTAGTATTGGGGGGGATCAGCCCCAGCATTTT,CASSIGGDQPQHF
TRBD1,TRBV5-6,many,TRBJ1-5,TGTGCCAGCAGCCCCGGGACAGGGGTTGACCAGCCCCAGCATTTT,CASSPGTGVDQPQHF
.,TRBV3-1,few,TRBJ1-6,TGTGCCAGCAGCCAAAGTGCGGCACCCCTCCACTTT,CASSQSAAPLHF
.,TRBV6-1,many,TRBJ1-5,TGTGCCAGCATACAGGGAAGAGTTAGCAATCAGCCCCAGCATTTT,CASIQGRVSNQPQHF
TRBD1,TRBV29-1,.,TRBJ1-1,TGCAGCGTTGTAAGAACCAGGGGGCTCATCATGAACACTGAAGCTTTCTTT,CSVVRTRGLIMNTEAFF
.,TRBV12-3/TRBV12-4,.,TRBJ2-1,TGTGCCAGCAGTTTTTATCGAGTGGGTGAGGATGAGCAGTTCTTC,CASSFYRVGEDEQFF
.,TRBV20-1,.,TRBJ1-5,TGCAGTGCACCGGGACCTAAGAATCAGCCCCAGCATTTT,CSAPGPKNQPQHF
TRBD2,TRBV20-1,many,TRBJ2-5,TGCAGCGGCTTGTGGCTAGCGGGGGAGACCCAGTACTTC,CSGLWLAGETQYF
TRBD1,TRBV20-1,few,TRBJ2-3,TGCAGTGCTAACAGGGGATATACGCAGTATTTT,CSANRGYTQYF
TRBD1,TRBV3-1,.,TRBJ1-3,TGTGCCGCCGCATCCGGGACAGTCTCTGGAAACACCATATATTTT,CAAASGTVSGNTIYF
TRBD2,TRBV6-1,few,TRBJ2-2,TGTGCCAGCAGTGGACTAGCCCGTGGGTCCGGGGAGCTGTTTTTT,CASSGLARGSGELFF
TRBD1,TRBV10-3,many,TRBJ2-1,TGTGCCATCAGTGGGACAGGGGGTACTCGCTCCTACAATGAGCAGTTCTTC,CAISGTGGTRSYNEQFF
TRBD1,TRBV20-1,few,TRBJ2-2,TGCAGTGCTCCGGGACAGGGATCCACCGGGGAGCTGTTTTTT,CSAPGQGSTGELFF
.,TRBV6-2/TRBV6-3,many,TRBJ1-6,TGTGCCAGCGGCGTGAGCTCCTATAATTCACCCCTCCACTTT,CASGVSSYNSPLHF
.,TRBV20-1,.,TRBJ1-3,TGCAGTGCTAGTTCGTTAGAGGGACTGCTCTCTGAAAACACCATATATTTT,CSASSLEGLLSENTIYF
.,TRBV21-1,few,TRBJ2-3,TGTGCCAGCAGCTACCCGATAAGCGGGCCTAGCACAGATACGCAGTATTTT,CASSYPISGPSTDTQYF
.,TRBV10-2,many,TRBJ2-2,TGCGCCAGCATGGGGGGGCGGACGAACACCGGGGAGCTGTTTTTT,CASMGGRTNTGELFF
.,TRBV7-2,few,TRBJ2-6,TGTGCCAGCAGCTCACGATCTGGGGCCAACGTCCTGACTTTC,CASSSRSGANVLTF
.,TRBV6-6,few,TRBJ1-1,TGTGCCAGCAGTTACCCGGCAGGAGTTGAAGCTTTCTTT,CASSYPAGVEAFF
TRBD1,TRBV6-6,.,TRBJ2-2,TGTGCCAGCAGTTACGTACAGGGGTCCGGGGAGCTGTTTTTT,CASSYVQGSGELFF
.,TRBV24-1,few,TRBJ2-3,TGTGCCACCAGTGACCCGCAGTCAGATACGCAGTATTTT,CATSDPQSDTQYF
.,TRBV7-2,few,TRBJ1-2,TGTGCCAGCAGCTTGGCGGGGCATGGCTACACCTTC,CASSLAGHGYTF
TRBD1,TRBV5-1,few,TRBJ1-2,TGCGCCAGCAGCTTGGAGCTGGACAGGGGGACGACGTATGGCTACACCTTC,CASSLELDRGTTYGYTF
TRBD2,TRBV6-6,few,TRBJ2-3,TGTGCCAGCAGTTACAGAAGCGGGGGAGGGGATACGCAGTATTTT,CASSYRSGGGDTQYF
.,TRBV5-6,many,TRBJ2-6,TGTGCCAGCAGCAGCCGGAAAAGAACAGGGAGACAGAGCTCTGGGGCCAACGTCCTGACTTTC,CASSSRKRTGRQSSGANVLTF
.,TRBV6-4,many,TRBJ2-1,TGTGCCAGCAGTGACAGATCGGATACCGTCGATGAGCAGTTCTTC,CASSDRSDTVDEQFF
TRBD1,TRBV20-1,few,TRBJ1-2,TGCAGTGCTAGAATCCCTATCTTGGACAGGGACTATGGCTACACCTTC,CSARIPILDRDYGYTF